This entry describes one T cell receptor beta chain. This CDR3 contains 16 residues. V dropped 7 bases and J dropped 3; count of bases not matched to a gene: 9. Germline V gene sequence: CDR1 LNHDA, CDR2 SQIVND (reference sequence). The sample comes from a study of cytomegalovirus exposure and HLA in healthy donors. Assay: immunoSEQ multiplex PCR; the TCRdb copy retains only in-frame clones and omits some. Of roughly 150,000 clones in the sample, almost 85% were seen once. Input material: PBMCs. The V and J genes are TRBV19 and TRBJ1-2; TRBD1 agrees at 12 bases. The clonotype comes from a young man in good health and CMV-seropositive. CDR3 in amino acids: CASTLSGQGAYYGYTF. CDR3 bases: TGTGCCAGTACTCTTTCGGGACAGGGGGCGTACTATGGCTACACCTTC.